These T cell receptor beta chains were read from a single sample in a study of cytomegalovirus exposure and HLA in healthy donors. The assay was immunoSEQ multiplex PCR, and TCRdb's table has in-frame clones only and misses some. The table records about 170,000 clones, approximately 73% of them present only once. The sequenced material came from PBMCs. Receptor source: a woman under 30 in good health and CMV-seropositive. CDR3s include the opening cysteine and the closing phenylalanine or tryptophan. D genes are given only for firm matches. Not all rows give a size; the values are once, few, many and, for expanded clones, a class.

J gene,D gene,clone size,V gene,CDR3 DNA,CDR3 protein
TRBJ1-5,.,.,TRBV6-5,TGTGCCAGCAGAATAGACAGGAATAGCAATCAGCCCCAGCATTTT,CASRIDRNSNQPQHF
TRBJ1-3,.,few,TRBV28,TGTGCCAGCACCATAGCGGCATCGCGGGACTACGGAAACACCATATATTTT,CASTIAASRDYGNTIYF
TRBJ1-2,TRBD1,.,TRBV7-8,TGTGCCAGCAGCTTAGAAAGGGACAGGGGCGGAGGCTACACCTTC,CASSLERDRGGGYTF
TRBJ2-7,TRBD1,.,TRBV2,TGTGCCAGCAGTGACGGGAGACAGGGGTTCTACAACGAGCAGTACTTC,CASSDGRQGFYNEQYF
TRBJ2-3,TRBD2,.,TRBV5-1,TGCGCCAGCAGCCGCCTGCCCCCGGGACTAGCGGGGGGACGCACAGATACGCAGTATTTT,CASSRLPPGLAGGRTDTQYF
TRBJ1-3,TRBD1,.,TRBV6-5,TGTGCCAGCAGTGAAGTGACAGGGAGGAACACCATATATTTT,CASSEVTGRNTIYF
TRBJ2-2,TRBD2,few,TRBV5-4,TGTGCCAGCAGCTTACTAGCGGGGGGAACCCTAGCGGAGCTGTTTTTT,CASSLLAGGTLAELFF
TRBJ1-3,.,.,TRBV5-6,TGTGCCAGCAGCTTGCACTCTGGAAACACCATATATTTT,CASSLHSGNTIYF
TRBJ1-2,.,.,TRBV4-2,TGTGCCAGCAGCCAAGATACGGGAGACTATGGCTACACCTTC,CASSQDTGDYGYTF
TRBJ1-1,.,few,TRBV18,TGTGCCAGCTCACCACCCCTCACTGAAGCTTTCTTT,CASSPPLTEAFF
TRBJ1-4,.,.,TRBV2,TGTGCCAGCAGTGAATGGGGGGGGGAGGAAGAAAAACTGTTTTTT,CASSEWGGEEEKLFF
TRBJ1-6,TRBD1,.,TRBV28,TGTGCCAGCAGTTCGCCCCCGGGACAGGGGGCAAATTCACCCCTCCACTTT,CASSSPPGQGANSPLHF
TRBJ2-5,TRBD2,.,TRBV7-9,TGTGCCAGCAGCTTAGAAGGCGGGGGAACGCAAGAGACCCAGTACTTC,CASSLEGGGTQETQYF
TRBJ1-1,TRBD1,.,TRBV27,TGTGCCAGCAGTCGACAGGGCGAGAACACTGAAGCTTTCTTT,CASSRQGENTEAFF
TRBJ1-5,.,few,TRBV19,TGTGCCAGTAGTGGTAGTCAGGGCAATCAGCCCCAGCATTTT,CASSGSQGNQPQHF
TRBJ2-3,TRBD2,few,TRBV7-2,TGTGCCAGCAGCCGGAGACTAGCGGGGGGCACAGATACGCAGTATTTT,CASSRRLAGGTDTQYF
TRBJ1-6,.,.,TRBV5-6,TGTGCCAGCAGCTTGAGAGGGGGATCACCCCTCCACTTT,CASSLRGGSPLHF
TRBJ1-2,.,.,TRBV19,TGTGCCAGCGCCGGGAACTATGGCTACACCTTC,CASAGNYGYTF
TRBJ1-1,TRBD1,.,TRBV5-1,TGCGCCAGCAGCTGGGACAGGAGCACTGAAGCTTTCTTT,CASSWDRSTEAFF
TRBJ2-1,.,few,TRBV9,TGTGCCAGCAGCGTGGGGTCTAGCGTCTACAATGAGCAGTTCTTC,CASSVGSSVYNEQFF
TRBJ2-3,TRBD1,few,TRBV4-2,TGTGCCAGCAGCCAAGGGGACAGGGGAAGGGGAGATACGCAGTATTTT,CASSQGDRGRGDTQYF
TRBJ2-7,.,.,TRBV4-2,TGTGCCAGCAGCCCGGGACTTACGAGCTCCTACGAGCAGTACTTC,CASSPGLTSSYEQYF
TRBJ2-3,TRBD2,.,TRBV7-6,TGTGCCAGCAGCTTCGGAGCGGGGGGTACAGATACGCAGTATTTT,CASSFGAGGTDTQYF
TRBJ2-2,.,.,TRBV4-3,TGCGCCAGCAGCCACAATGGGGGCACCACCGGGGAGCTGTTTTTT,CASSHNGGTTGELFF
TRBJ2-1,TRBD2,few,TRBV9,TGTGCCAGCACCCAATGGGCGGGGGGTTACAATGAGCAGTTCTTC,CASTQWAGGYNEQFF
TRBJ2-3,.,.,TRBV25-1,TGTGCCAGCAGTGGTGGGGGGGCCGTAGATACGCAGTATTTT,CASSGGGAVDTQYF
TRBJ2-2,.,.,TRBV9,TGTGCCATTCCGCCTTCGACTGAAGAGGACGGGGAGCTGTTTTTT,CAIPPSTEEDGELFF
TRBJ2-5,.,.,TRBV28,TGTGCCAGCAGTTTAGTAAATCAAGAGACCCAGTACTTC,CASSLVNQETQYF
TRBJ2-7,.,once,TRBV7-8,TGTGCCAGCAGCTTAGGCGTCGGGACACCCTACGAGCAGTACTTC,CASSLGVGTPYEQYF
TRBJ1-2,TRBD1,.,TRBV5-6,TGTGCCAGCAGCTTGGGAATTACAGGGGGCGTGAATGGCTACACCTTC,CASSLGITGGVNGYTF
TRBJ2-7,TRBD1,.,TRBV18,TGTGCCAGCTCACCAACGGACACAGGGGACGATCGGTACTTC,CASSPTDTGDDRYF
TRBJ2-1,TRBD2,.,TRBV4-3,TGCGCCAGCAGCCAAAGCACCGGCGGGGGATACAATGAGCAGTTCTTC,CASSQSTGGGYNEQFF
TRBJ2-7,.,.,TRBV2,TGTGCCAGCAGTGAATTCCGTGGAGGGGCCTCCTACGAGCAGTACTTC,CASSEFRGGASYEQYF
TRBJ1-6,TRBD1,once,TRBV28,TGTGCCAGCAACCTCGGGGACAGGGTAAACTCACCCCTCCACTTT,CASNLGDRVNSPLHF
TRBJ2-7,TRBD1,.,TRBV7-3,TGTGCCAGCAGCACAGGGGGCGAGCAGTACTTC,CASSTGGEQYF
TRBJ2-1,.,.,TRBV2,TGTGCCAGCAATGGAGGTGAGCAGTTCTTC,CASNGGEQFF